This is a list of T cell receptor beta chains from one sample in a study of regulatory T cells in long-lasting Graves disease. TCRdb processed the multiplex PCR reads anew with MiXCR; each CDR3 protein has one entry. The sample has about 520,000 distinct CDR3 sequences; 12% are singletons. The same specimen was also included in a second study, on T cells in Graves' hyperthyroidism and ophthalmopathy.

The sequencing used peripheral blood mononuclear cells (PBMCs), collected at new diagnosis, from a patient treated with antithyroid drugs. Every receptor here comes from a woman aged 25-40 years with Graves disease. The CDR3 runs from the conserved cysteine through the conserved F or W. A D gene is named only where the DNA matches it firmly.

j_gene | len | v_gene | d_gene | CDR3aa
TRBJ2-5 | 15 | TRBV6-2/TRBV6-3 | TRBD1 | CASSYLGQDIETQYF
TRBJ2-5 | 17 | TRBV6-1 | TRBD2 | CASGEQGLAGYGETQYF
TRBJ2-5 | 13 | TRBV20-1 | TRBD1 | CSADGTGQETQYF
TRBJ1-4 | 15 | TRBV12-3/TRBV12-4 | NA | CASSPYRALNEKLFF
TRBJ2-7 | 14 | TRBV6-1 | NA | CASTGTLHSYEQYF
TRBJ2-1 | 14 | TRBV20-1 | TRBD1 | CSANRDRAYNEQFF
TRBJ1-1 | 13 | TRBV28 | NA | CASTRRANTEAFF
TRBJ2-1 | 16 | TRBV10-1 | TRBD2 | CASSEIASGSRNEQFF
TRBJ2-3 | 15 | TRBV28 | NA | CASSFEYFGGDTQYF
TRBJ1-1 | 13 | TRBV12-3/TRBV12-4 | NA | CASSLRVNTEAFF
TRBJ2-7 | 13 | TRBV7-3 | NA | CASSLNRVDEQYF